This T cell receptor beta chain was identified in a study of cytomegalovirus exposure and HLA in healthy donors. Germline assignment: CDR1 SGHTS and CDR2 YDEGEE. V was pared by 9 bases and J by 4 bases, with 6 bases of the junction left unmatched. The CDR3 sequence is 13 residues long. Comments on this clone: Its specificity is unknown.

Whole-study results and caveats: V- and J-gene trimming in TCR beta was tied to a missense DCLRE1C variant by an analysis performed later.

PCR involved 60 Vbeta and 13 Jbeta primers. Assay: immunoSEQ multiplex PCR; the TCRdb copy retains only in-frame clones and omits some. The sample holds some 130,000 clones, around 80% seen once. The gene calls are TRBV5-8 and TRBJ2-1, with 8 bases matching TRBD2. The receptor was derived from a boy aged 2 to 9 in good health and CMV-seronegative. Sequencing input: PBMCs. Here the CDR3 reads CATPGGGYNEQFF. The CDR3 nucleotides are TGTGCCACCCCCGGGGGGGGGTACAATGAGCAGTTCTTC.